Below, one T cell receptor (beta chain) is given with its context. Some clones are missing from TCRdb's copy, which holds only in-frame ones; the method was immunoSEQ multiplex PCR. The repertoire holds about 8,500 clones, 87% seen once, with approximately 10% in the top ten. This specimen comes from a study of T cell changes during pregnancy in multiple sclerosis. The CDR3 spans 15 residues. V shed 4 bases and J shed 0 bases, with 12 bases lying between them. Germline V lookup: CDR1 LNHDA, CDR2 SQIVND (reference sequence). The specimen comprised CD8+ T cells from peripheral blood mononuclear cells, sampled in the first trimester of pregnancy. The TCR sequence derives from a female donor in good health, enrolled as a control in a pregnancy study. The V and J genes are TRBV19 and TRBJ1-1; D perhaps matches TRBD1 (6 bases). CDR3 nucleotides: TGTGCCAGTAGTAAGTCCGGGACACTGAACACTGAAGCTTTCTTT. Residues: CASSKSGTLNTEAFF.